The 11 T cell receptor beta chains given below trace back to one sample, sequenced in a study of cytomegalovirus exposure and HLA in healthy donors. PCR used 60 Vbeta primers and 13 Jbeta primers. Clones were sequenced by immunoSEQ multiplex PCR, and TCRdb holds only the in-frame ones, with some missing. This table has about 76,000 clones, over 75% appearing once. Sample: PBMCs. These receptors originate from a male donor in good health and CMV-seropositive.

V gene TRBV6-5 combines with J gene TRBJ1-1, with 9 positions matching TRBD1. J was trimmed by 10 bases and V by 7 bases; bases with no gene match: 7. The V gene's germline CDR1 is MNHEY and CDR2 SVGAGI. The CDR3 has 12 amino acids. The CDR3 region is CASKRGQGRAFF. The DNA of the CDR3 is TGTGCCAGCAAGCGGGGACAGGGCCGAGCTTTCTTT.

The chain recombines TRBV2 with TRBJ2-7; possible D gene TRBD1, 6 bases. V shed 4 bases and J shed 4 bases, with 8 bases lying between them. The CDR3 length is 12 residues. The germline V gene encodes CDR1 SNHLY and CDR2 FYNNEI. CDR3 DNA sequence: TGTGCCAGCAGTGTACAGGGTTACGAGCAGTACTTC. Its translation: CASSVQGYEQYF.

The chain couples TRBV6-1 to TRBJ1-2, with no clear D. CDR1 and CDR2 (germline): MNHNS, SASEGT. The V gene lost 1 base and the J gene lost 7 bases, with 7 bases spanning the gap. CDR3 length: 12 residues. The CDR3 nucleotides are TGTGCCAGCAGTGAAGATCCCCTTGGCTACACCTTC. Protein sequence: CASSEDPLGYTF.

The chain links TRBV7-9 to TRBJ2-5; 11 bases fit TRBD1. This CDR3 contains 15 residues. The J segment lost 4 bases and the V segment lost 1 base, leaving 2 bases of the junction unmatched. The V gene's germline CDR1 is SEHNR and CDR2 FQNEAQ (reference sequence). The CDR3 nucleotides read TGTGCCAGCAGCTTAGGAGGGACAGGGGGAGAGACCCAGTACTTC. Its protein is CASSLGGTGGETQYF.

The V gene is TRBV2, the J gene TRBJ2-7; 10 bases are shared with TRBD2. The CDR3 is made up of 16 amino acids. V lost 6 bases to trimming and J lost 0 bases; unmatched junction nucleotides: 8. The germline gives CDR1 SNHLY, CDR2 FYNNEI. CDR3 bases: TGTGCCAGCAGGGGGGGACTAGCGCTCTACTCCTACGAGCAGTACTTC. Its translation is CASRGGLALYSYEQYF.

The chain couples TRBV7-8 to TRBJ2-7; 8 positions match TRBD2. This CDR3 region has 15 residues. The junction had 12 bases not matched to a gene; V was cut back by 6 bases and J by 5 bases. Looked up from germline, CDR1 is SGHVS and CDR2 is FQNEAQ. Written as DNA, the CDR3 is TGTGCCAGCAGGCGGGGGGCTTTCATTAACGACGAGCAGTACTTC. As protein: CASRRGAFINDEQYF. The full variable domain, completed using reference TRBV7-8 and TRBJ2-7, is GAGVSQSPRYKVAKRGQDVALRCDPISGHVSLFWYQQALGQGPEFLTYFQNEAQLDKSGLPSDRFFAERPEGSVSTLKIQRTQQEDSAVYLCASRRGAFINDEQYFGPGTRLTVT.

V gene TRBV5-1 combines with J gene TRBJ2-7; 9 bases match TRBD1. This CDR3 is 17 amino acids long. Germline lookup yields CDR1 SGHRS and CDR2 YFSETQ. V gave up 4 bases and J gave up 5 bases; unmatched junction bases: 16. This CDR3 reads CASSQSRARDRAHEQYF. The CDR3 coding sequence is TGCGCCAGCAGCCAGTCTAGGGCCCGGGACAGGGCGCACGAGCAGTACTTC.

The chain employs TRBV28 and TRBJ2-7; D is uncertain. Looked up from germline, CDR1 is MDHEN and CDR2 is SYDVKM. Trimming cost V 7 bases and J 0 bases, with 7 bases left between them. The CDR3 spans 12 residues. CDR3 sequence: CASTSSSYEQYF. The CDR3 DNA reads TGTGCCAGCACATCGAGCTCCTACGAGCAGTACTTC.

This clone was seen once. In DNA form, the CDR3 reads TGTGCCAGCAGCTTTCTAGCGGGAGGCCCAGATACGCAGTATTTT. Translating it yields CASSFLAGGPDTQYF. The chain joins TRBV7-2 to TRBJ2-3, with TRBD2 matching 11 bases. J lost 4 bases, V lost 3 bases, and 3 bases had no gene match. Germline CDR1 reads SGHTA; CDR2 reads FQGNSA. The CDR3 has 15 residues.

This rearrangement joins TRBV28 to TRBJ1-3; D is unclear. The CDR3 loop spans 10 amino acids. Germline V gene data show CDR1 as MDHEN and CDR2 as SYDVKM. V was trimmed by 7 bases and J by 6 bases, leaving 4 bases between them. The CDR3 here is CASIKNTIYF. In DNA, the CDR3 is TGTGCCAGCATAAAAAACACCATATATTTT.

The CDR3 region is CASSPLAGNNEQFF. The CDR3 coding sequence is TGTGCCAGCTCACCACTAGCGGGTAACAATGAGCAGTTCTTC. The genes are TRBV18 and TRBJ2-1, with 7 bases that match TRBD2. Germline V CDR1 and CDR2: KGHSH, LQKENI. The CDR3 is 14 amino acids. Losses at the gene ends were 1 base for V and 5 bases for J; bases not matched to a gene: 2. The complete variable domain, with remaining parts taken from reference TRBV18 and TRBJ2-1, reads NAGVMQNPRHLVRRRGQEARLRCSPMKGHSHVYWYRQLPEEGLKFMVYLQKENIIDESGMPKERFSAEFPKEGPSILRIQQVVRGDSAAYFCASSPLAGNNEQFFGPGTRLTVL.